A single sample is the source of the 21 T cell receptor beta chains below, sequenced in a study of cytomegalovirus exposure and HLA in healthy donors. The PCR was carried out with 60 Vbeta primers and 13 Jbeta primers. Profiling relied on immunoSEQ multiplex PCR, and the TCRdb table lists in-frame clones only, not all of them. The sample consists of approximately 220,000 clones, around 80% of them appearing once. Sequencing was done on a sample of PBMCs. The receptors originated from a man aged 35-49 years in good health and CMV-seropositive.

This chain joins TRBV5-1 and TRBJ2-5; 8 bases agree with TRBD1. CDR3 length: 16 residues. The V gene end was trimmed by 6 bases and the J gene end by 2 bases; junction bases not matched to a gene: 12. Germline CDR1 reads SGHRS; CDR2 reads YFSETQ. CDR3 in DNA: TGCGCCAGCACATCGTCGACAGGGGCAAGACAAGAGACCCAGTACTTC. Protein: CASTSSTGARQETQYF.

The chain couples TRBV7-9 to TRBJ1-1, with D possibly being TRBD1 (6 bases). There are 14 residues in the CDR3. Germline lookup yields CDR1 SEHNR and CDR2 FQNEAQ (reference sequence). The germline V and J ends were trimmed by 7 bases and 2 bases, with 14 bases remaining between them. CDR3 sequence: CASTGQLLNTEAFF. The CDR3 DNA follows: TGTGCCAGCACCGGACAGTTACTCAACACTGAAGCTTTCTTT.

CDR3 sequence: CASSGQETYEQYF. The CDR3 bases are TGTGCCAGCAGTGGACAGGAGACCTACGAGCAGTACTTC. The chain couples TRBV2 to TRBJ2-7; possible D gene TRBD1, 6 bases. The V and J ends lost 4 bases and 2 bases respectively, with 9 bases between them. The length of the CDR3 is 13 residues. Looked up from germline, CDR1 is SNHLY and CDR2 is FYNNEI.

This clone has a handful of counts. The V gene is TRBV9, the J gene TRBJ2-5, with TRBD1 matching 8 bases. Germline loops: CDR1 SGDLS, CDR2 YYNGEE. The CDR3 has 15 amino acids. V lost 3 bases to trimming and J lost 5 bases; unmatched junction nucleotides: 9. The CDR3 DNA is TGTGCCAGCAGCGCTACCCGGACAGGGTGGGAGACCCAGTACTTC. This translates into CASSATRTGWETQYF.

This clone occurred a few times. CDR3 nucleotide sequence: TGTGCCAGCTCACCCGCAGGGGGGCGTCCCTATGGCTACACCTTC. It specifies CASSPAGGRPYGYTF. V is TRBV18 and J is TRBJ1-2; 7 bases are shared with TRBD1. V lost 3 bases, J lost 4 bases, and 8 bases stayed unmatched. CDR1 and CDR2 (germline): KGHSH, LQKENI. The CDR3 spans 15 residues.

This chain connects TRBV29-1 to TRBJ2-7, with D possibly being TRBD2 (5 bases). This CDR3 spans 12 amino acids. Per the germline V gene, CDR1 is SQVTM and CDR2 is ANQGSEA. Trimming stripped 7 bases from V and 0 bases from J, with 10 bases between. DNA of the CDR3: TGCAGCGCCGTCCTAGCCTCCTACGAGCAGTACTTC. Amino acids: CSAVLASYEQYF.

This chain connects TRBV10-1 to TRBJ2-5, with 8 bases lining up with TRBD1. The CDR3 totals 16 residues. From germline, CDR1 is WNHNN and CDR2 SYGVQD (reference sequence). V was clipped by 4 bases and J by 4 bases; unmatched bases: 11. CDR3 sequence reads: CASSAYPGQVGETQYF. The CDR3, as DNA: TGCGCCAGCAGTGCTTACCCGGGACAGGTCGGAGAGACCCAGTACTTC.

This chain joins TRBV5-1 and TRBJ2-1; 7 bases are shared with TRBD2. The V segment lost 0 bases and the J segment 7 bases; nucleotides outside the gene matches: 7. In germline, CDR1 is SGHRS, CDR2 YFSETQ. The CDR3 has 15 amino acids. The CDR3: CASSLGAGDLNEQFF. The CDR3, as DNA: TGCGCCAGCAGCTTGGGTGCGGGAGATCTTAATGAGCAGTTCTTC.

The gene calls are TRBV5-6 and TRBJ2-1, with D uncertain. Looked up from germline, CDR1 is SGHDT and CDR2 is YYEEEE. V lost 3 bases and J lost 4, with 2 bases in between. This CDR3 is built from 11 residues. The CDR3 DNA reads as TGTGCCAGCAGCTCGTACAATGAGCAGTTCTTC. It codes for CASSSYNEQFF.

V is TRBV11-3 and J is TRBJ1-5; 8 nucleotides match TRBD1. The length of the CDR3 is 18 residues. Germline loops: CDR1 SGHNT, CDR2 YENEEA. Unmatched junction bases numbered 12, after V lost 2 bases and J lost 3 bases. The CDR3 DNA sequence: TGTGCCAGCAGCTTATTGGCGCCCCGGGACAGGCCCAATCAGCCCCAGCATTTT. Translating it yields CASSLLAPRDRPNQPQHF.

The V gene is TRBV19, the J gene TRBJ2-4; D may be TRBD1 (5 bases). The CDR3 is 16 amino acids. Trimming cost V 5 bases and J 0 bases, with 14 bases left between them. The germline V gene has CDR1 LNHDA and CDR2 SQIVND (reference sequence). In DNA form, the CDR3 reads TGTGCCAGTAGTCCCGGACAACCTCTAGCCAAAAACATTCAGTACTTC. The encoded protein is CASSPGQPLAKNIQYF. The complete variable domain, with remaining parts taken from reference TRBV19 and TRBJ2-4, reads DGGITQSPKYLFRKEGQNVTLSCEQNLNHDAMYWYRQDPGQGLRLIYYSQIVNDFQKGDIAEGYSVSREKKESFPLTVTSAQKNPTAFYLCASSPGQPLAKNIQYFGAGTRLSVL.

The chain is built from TRBV11-2 and TRBJ2-7, with D possibly matching TRBD1 (5 bases). The CDR3 length is 13 residues. The ends were cut back, 5 bases at V and 3 bases at J, with 11 bases in the middle. From germline, CDR1 is SGHAT and CDR2 FQNNGV. As DNA, the CDR3 is TGTGCCAGCAGCCTCAGGGCTCTCTACGAGCAGTACGTC. This translates into CASSLRALYEQYV.

Only a few counts were recorded for this clone. V is TRBV27 and J is TRBJ2-2; 9 bases are a match to TRBD2. The CDR3 runs 15 residues. The V gene end was trimmed by 2 bases and the J gene end by 8 bases; junction bases not matched to a gene: 6. Germline CDR1 MNHEY, CDR2 SMNVEV (reference sequence). The chain's CDR3 is CASSLRLAGIGELFF. The CDR3 coding sequence is TGTGCCAGCAGTTTAAGGCTAGCGGGAATTGGGGAGCTGTTTTTT.

V usage is TRBV5-1 and J usage is TRBJ1-2; the match to TRBD1 covers 7 bases. V was clipped by 4 bases and J by 4 bases; unmatched bases: 10. Germline CDR1 and CDR2: SGHRS and YFSETQ. This CDR3 spans 15 amino acids. The CDR3 protein is CASSPRQGPLYGYTF. The DNA for the CDR3 is TGCGCCAGCAGCCCTCGACAGGGACCCCTCTATGGCTACACCTTC.

Remarks on this clone: One end of the junction does not line up with germline, which may come from a read error. The V gene is TRBV9, the J gene TRBJ1-1; unclear D gene. The CDR3 is 14 amino acids. Germline assignment: CDR1 SGDLS and CDR2 YYNGEE. CDR3 DNA: TGTGCCAGCAGCGTACAGATGCGGGGTACTGAAACTTTCTTT. It is translated as CASSVQMRGTETFF.

V usage is TRBV13 and J usage is TRBJ1-5; the D is unclear. Germline V lookup: CDR1 PRHDT, CDR2 FYEKMQ (reference sequence). This CDR3 is built from 13 residues. Trimming pared 4 bases from V and 7 bases from J, leaving 11 bases between. The CDR3, as DNA: TGTGCCAGCAGCTGGAGTCGTCACCAGCCCCAGCATTTT. Its translation: CASSWSRHQPQHF.

CDR3 loop: CASSDAGRRELFF. Here the CDR3 DNA reads TGTGCCAGCAGTGATGCAGGGCGCCGGGAGCTGTTTTTT. This chain links TRBV25-1 with TRBJ2-2, with D possibly TRBD1 on 5 matching bases. Trimming left V 3 bases short and J 9 bases short, with 11 bases between. CDR3 length equals 13 residues. Germline-derived CDR1 and CDR2 are MGHDK and SYGVNS.

V gene TRBV4-2 combines with J gene TRBJ2-1; 9 nucleotides align to TRBD2. The V gene end was trimmed by 0 bases and the J gene end by 0 bases; junction bases not matched to a gene: 6. CDR3 size: 18 residues. The germline CDR1 and CDR2 sequences are LGHNA and YNFKEQ. Here the CDR3 reads CASSQDISGSYSYNEQFF. DNA of the CDR3: TGTGCCAGCAGCCAAGATATTAGCGGGAGTTACTCCTACAATGAGCAGTTCTTC.

The V gene is TRBV5-1, the J gene TRBJ2-1; 7 nucleotides agree with TRBD2. Germline V gives CDR1 SGHRS, CDR2 YFSETQ. V lost 0 bases to trimming and J lost 0 bases; unmatched junction nucleotides: 6. This CDR3 region has 17 residues. The CDR3 protein is CASSLGLADFSYNEQFF. Written as DNA, the CDR3 is TGCGCCAGCAGCTTGGGGCTAGCGGATTTCTCCTACAATGAGCAGTTCTTC.

The rearrangement links TRBV5-4 to TRBJ1-1; no definite D call. The CDR3 covers 13 residues. Germline lookup yields CDR1 SGHNT and CDR2 YYREEE (reference sequence). Deletions cut 6 bases from V and 3 bases from J, with 12 bases between. This CDR3 is CASTPTGYTEAFF. The CDR3 DNA follows: TGTGCCAGCACCCCCACGGGGTACACTGAAGCTTTCTTT. Full variable domain (remainder filled in from reference TRBV5-4 and TRBJ1-1): ETGVTQSPTHLIKTRGQQVTLRCSSQSGHNTVSWYQQALGQGPQFIFQYYREEENGRGNFPPRFSGLQFPNYSSELNVNALELDDSALYLCASTPTGYTEAFFGQGTRLTVV.

The V and J genes are TRBV9 and TRBJ2-2; no definite D call. CDR3 length: 12 amino acids. V was trimmed by 3 bases and J by 6 bases, leaving 6 bases between them. The germline gives CDR1 SGDLS, CDR2 YYNGEE. The CDR3 reads CASSGASGELFF. CDR3 sequence (DNA): TGTGCCAGCAGCGGAGCATCCGGGGAGCTGTTTTTT.